Below, 31 T cell receptor beta chains from the same sample are listed, as sequenced in a study of T cell changes during pregnancy in multiple sclerosis. The assay was immunoSEQ multiplex PCR, and TCRdb's table has in-frame clones only and misses some. The repertoire holds about 68,000 clones, with around nine tenths as singletons. Sequences were derived from peripheral blood, sampled in the third trimester of pregnancy. The receptors were sampled from a female donor with multiple sclerosis, enrolled in a pregnancy study.

The chain links TRBV10-3 to TRBJ2-2, with 11 positions matching TRBD2. The V segment lost 8 bases and the J segment 6 bases; nucleotides outside the gene matches: 8. CDR1 is ENHRY and CDR2 is SYGVKD in the germline V gene. This CDR3 has 15 amino acids. CDR3 nucleotides: TGTGCCATCGGCCCCAGGACTAGCGGGTCCGGGGAGCTGTTTTTT. Protein product: CAIGPRTSGSGELFF.

The chain recombines TRBV27 with TRBJ2-1; possibly TRBD1 for D (6 bases). Germline CDR1 is MNHEY and CDR2 is SMNVEV (reference sequence). Between the trimmed V and J ends, which lost 4 bases and 0 bases, there was a span of 10 bases. This CDR3 has 15 residues. The CDR3 DNA is TGTGCCAGCAGTTCGGACAGTAGCTCCTACAATGAGCAGTTCTTC. Translated: CASSSDSSSYNEQFF.

The V and J genes are TRBV5-8 and TRBJ2-2; TRBD1 is a possible D gene (6 bases). Germline V CDR1 and CDR2: SGHTS, YDEGEE. Between the trimmed V and J ends, which lost 6 bases and 1 base, there was a span of 13 bases. The CDR3 is 15 residues long. The CDR3 nucleotides read TGTGCCAGCACTTTGGACAGATTGAACACCGGGGAGCTGTTTTTT. Protein: CASTLDRLNTGELFF.

This chain joins TRBV7-7 and TRBJ1-1; D is unresolved. V was trimmed by 1 base and J by 1 base, leaving 4 bases between them. The CDR3 runs 13 residues. From germline, CDR1 is SSHAT and CDR2 FNYEAQ (reference sequence). CDR3 DNA: TGTGCCAGCAGCTTAGAGCCGAACACTGAAGCTTTCTTT. It translates to CASSLEPNTEAFF.

This chain joins TRBV6-4 and TRBJ1-4, with D unclear. The CDR3 loop spans 14 amino acids. CDR1 and CDR2 (germline): MRHNA, SNTAGT. Trimming pared 5 bases from V and 7 bases from J, leaving 14 bases between. The CDR3 DNA reads TGTGCCAGCAGTTACAGTGGAAGTGGTGAAAAACTGTTTTTT. This encodes CASSYSGSGEKLFF.

The V call is TRBV7-8, the J call TRBJ2-4; possible D gene TRBD1, 6 bases. The V end lost 3 bases, the J end lost 0 bases, and 9 bases lay between the germline ends. Germline lookup yields CDR1 SGHVS and CDR2 FQNEAQ. There are 15 residues in the CDR3. CDR3 nucleotide sequence: TGTGCCAGCAGCTTGGACAGTCTAGCCAAAAACATTCAGTACTTC. Its protein is CASSLDSLAKNIQYF. Full variable domain (missing parts from reference TRBV7-8 and TRBJ2-4): GAGVSQSPRYKVAKRGQDVALRCDPISGHVSLFWYQQALGQGPEFLTYFQNEAQLDKSGLPSDRFFAERPEGSVSTLKIQRTQQEDSAVYLCASSLDSLAKNIQYFGAGTRLSVL.

V and J are TRBV14 and TRBJ1-2; TRBD1 matches at 8 bases. Germline V gene lookup returns CDR1 SGHDN and CDR2 FVKESK. V was pared by 5 bases and J by 4 bases, with 3 bases of the junction left unmatched. The CDR3 contains 13 residues. CDR3 bases: TGTGCCAGCAGCTACGACAGGGGCTATGGCTACACCTTC. It translates to CASSYDRGYGYTF. Filled out from reference TRBV14 and TRBJ1-2, the complete variable domain reads EAGVTQFPSHSVIEKGQTVTLRCDPISGHDNLYWYRRVMGKEIKFLLHFVKESKQDESGMPNNRFLAERTGGTYSTLKVQPAELEDSGVYFCASSYDRGYGYTFGSGTRLTVV.

The rearrangement uses TRBV7-6 and TRBJ1-1, with D possibly being TRBD1 (5 bases). Trimming removed 0 bases at V and 0 bases at J, with 17 bases between. The CDR3 sequence is 18 residues long. Per the germline V gene, CDR1 is SGHVS and CDR2 is FNYEAQ. The CDR3 reads CASSLASRKTDLNTEAFF. CDR3 DNA sequence: TGTGCCAGCAGCTTAGCAAGCCGTAAGACAGATCTGAACACTGAAGCTTTCTTT.

V is TRBV10-3 and J is TRBJ1-2, with 9 bases aligning to TRBD1. CDR3 length equals 15 residues. With 6 bases clipped from V and 7 bases from J, the junction kept 12 bases outside the gene matches. CDR1 and CDR2 from the germline V gene are ENHRY and SYGVKD. CDR3 sequence: CAISPEGQGTAGYTF. CDR3 bases: TGTGCCATCAGCCCTGAGGGACAGGGAACGGCTGGCTACACCTTC.

This chain joins TRBV4-3 and TRBJ2-1; 9 nucleotides agree with TRBD1. Germline V lookup: CDR1 LGHNA, CDR2 YSLEER. This CDR3 has 15 amino acids. The J segment lost 5 bases and the V segment lost 1 base, leaving 3 bases of the junction unmatched. The CDR3 DNA reads as TGCGCCAGCAGCCAAGGGACAGGGGCTAACAATGAGCAGTTCTTC. Its translation: CASSQGTGANNEQFF.

The chain is built from TRBV21-1 and TRBJ2-5; the tabulated D call, TRBD2, remains unverified against the DNA. TRBV21-1 is flagged as a pseudogene. CDR3 length: 16 amino acids. The CDR3 bases are TGTGCCAGCAGCAAGCCCGTCGGGGGGCGACTGGGGGTCCAGTACTTC. Translated, it gives CASSKPVGGRLGVQYF.

The CDR3 coding sequence is TGTGCCAGCAGTGAAAGCCAGGCCTCTGGAAACACCATATATTTT. Translation gives CASSESQASGNTIYF. This chain joins TRBV2 and TRBJ1-3, with D hard to call. This CDR3 has 15 amino acids. Trimming left V 2 bases short and J 0 bases short, with 8 bases between. Germline V CDR1 and CDR2: SNHLY, FYNNEI. Based on the CDR3 plus reference TRBV2 and TRBJ1-3, the full variable domain is EPEVTQTPSHQVTQMGQEVILRCVPISNHLYFYWYRQILGQKVEFLVSFYNNEISEKSEIFDDQFSVERPDGSNFTLKIRSTKLEDSAMYFCASSESQASGNTIYFGEGSWLTVV.

The gene calls are TRBV7-6 and TRBJ2-7; 12 bases agree with TRBD2. The J segment lost 4 bases and the V segment lost 4 bases, leaving 5 bases of the junction unmatched. Germline V gene data show CDR1 as SGHVS and CDR2 as FNYEAQ. CDR3 length: 15 amino acids. CDR3 nucleotide sequence: TGTGCCAGCAGCTCCGGACTAGCGGGAATTTACGAGCAGTACTTC. Protein: CASSSGLAGIYEQYF.

V is TRBV11-3 and J is TRBJ1-1; 8 bases fit TRBD1. The CDR3 loop spans 13 amino acids. Germline CDR1 reads SGHNT; CDR2 reads YENEEA. Germline trimming cut 4 bases from V and 4 bases from J; bases unmatched to any gene: 2. DNA of the CDR3: TGTGCCAGCAGCTGGGACAGGAGCACTGAAGCTTTCTTT. Amino acid sequence: CASSWDRSTEAFF.

The genes are TRBV5-6 and TRBJ2-6; 8 bases map to TRBD1. The germline V gene has CDR1 SGHDT and CDR2 YYEEEE. Unmatched junction bases numbered 6, after V lost 2 bases and J lost 2 bases. The CDR3 contains 17 residues. CDR3 nucleotides: TGTGCCAGCAGCTTCTGGACAGGGTCGGCTGGGGCCAACGTCCTGACTTTC. It codes for CASSFWTGSAGANVLTF.

The chain combines TRBV5-6 with TRBJ2-5; 7 bases match TRBD2. Trimming took 0 bases from V and 1 from J; bases not matched to a gene: 6. The CDR3 is made up of 16 amino acids. Germline V gives CDR1 SGHDT, CDR2 YYEEEE. The CDR3 sequence: CASSLALAVLQETQYF. The DNA for the CDR3 is TGTGCCAGCAGCTTGGCGCTAGCGGTGCTCCAAGAGACCCAGTACTTC.

The chain is built from TRBV7-9 and TRBJ1-2, with a weak D call TRBD1 (5 bases). This CDR3 is built from 15 residues. Germline CDR1 reads SEHNR; CDR2 reads FQNEAQ (reference sequence). The V gene lost 1 base and the J gene lost 4 bases, with 13 bases spanning the gap. The DNA of the CDR3 is TGTGCCAGCAGCTTAGACCTCGGGAGGGGCTATGGCTACACCTTC. It codes for CASSLDLGRGYGYTF.

V gene TRBV4-1 combines with J gene TRBJ2-3; tentative D call: TRBD1 (5 bases). V was clipped by 1 base and J by 1 base, with 12 bases between them. The germline V gene has CDR1 MGHRA and CDR2 YSYEKL. The CDR3 consists of 16 residues. The chain's CDR3 is CASSQAGAAGTDTQYF. CDR3 coding DNA: TGCGCCAGCAGCCAAGCTGGGGCCGCGGGCACAGATACGCAGTATTTT.

The V gene is TRBV4-3, the J gene TRBJ1-1; TRBD1 is a possible D gene (5 bases). The CDR3 has 14 amino acids. V was pared by 3 bases and J by 1 base, with 9 bases between. Germline V lookup: CDR1 LGHNA, CDR2 YSLEER. The CDR3 region is CASSQGQGNTEAFF. CDR3 DNA sequence: TGCGCCAGCAGCCAGGGCCAGGGGAACACTGAAGCTTTCTTT.

The CDR3 DNA reads TGTGCCAGCAGCTTAAATAGGGGAGCCGGGACAGGGCACGAGCAGTACTTC. Translation: CASSLNRGAGTGHEQYF. The rearrangement links TRBV11-3 to TRBJ2-7; 9 nucleotides align to TRBD1. V lost 2 bases, J lost 5 bases, and 13 bases stayed unmatched. The germline gives CDR1 SGHNT, CDR2 YENEEA. This CDR3 contains 17 residues.

J is TRBJ1-2 and V is TRBV12-5, with TRBD1 matching 12 bases. Germline loops: CDR1 LGHNT, CDR2 FRNRAP. Trimming at V came to 0 bases and at J to 4 bases, leaving 9 bases not matched to a gene. This CDR3 region has 18 residues. The CDR3 reads CASGLVLGQGADPYGYTF. As DNA, the CDR3 is TGTGCTAGTGGTTTGGTACTGGGACAGGGGGCGGATCCCTATGGCTACACCTTC.

This clone was seen just once. CDR3 nucleotides: TGTGCCAGCAGAGGGATGGACAGCTACTCTGGAAACACCATATATTTT. Encoded protein: CASRGMDSYSGNTIYF. This chain uses TRBV2 with TRBJ1-3, with D possibly matching TRBD1 (6 bases). CDR3 length: 16 amino acids. Germline V gene data show CDR1 as SNHLY and CDR2 as FYNNEI. V was pared by 6 bases and J by 0 bases, with 15 bases between.

CDR3 nucleotides: TGTGCCTGGAGTCGTTGGGGCGATGGCTACACCTTC. Amino acids: CAWSRWGDGYTF. The chain combines TRBV30 with TRBJ1-2, with D maybe TRBD1 (5 bases). The V and J ends lost 2 bases and 6 bases respectively, with 10 bases between them. The CDR3 is made up of 12 amino acids. Germline lookup yields CDR1 GTSNPN and CDR2 SVGIG (reference sequence).

The chain employs TRBV5-1 and TRBJ2-2; D is uncertain. This CDR3 region has 16 residues. The V gene lost 1 base and the J gene lost 0 bases, with 10 bases spanning the gap. CDR1 is SGHRS and CDR2 is YFSETQ in the germline V gene. The CDR3 region has the DNA TGCGCCAGCAGCTTGTTCCCCAAATCGAACACCGGGGAGCTGTTTTTT. Its protein product is CASSLFPKSNTGELFF.

The genes are TRBV7-8 and TRBJ2-5, with unresolved D. V was clipped by 5 bases and J by 5 bases, with 3 bases between them. The CDR3 is 10 residues long. The V gene's germline CDR1 is SGHVS and CDR2 FQNEAQ. CDR3 in amino acids: CASSHETQYF. DNA for the CDR3: TGTGCCAGCAGCCATGAGACCCAGTACTTC.

The chain is built from TRBV12-5 and TRBJ2-7; TRBD1 matches at 8 bases. From germline, CDR1 is LGHNT and CDR2 FRNRAP. With 4 bases clipped from V and 3 bases from J, the junction kept 8 bases outside the gene matches. The CDR3 runs to 15 residues. In nucleotides, the CDR3 is TGTGCTAGTGGTTCGCCGGGACAGGCCTTCTACGAGCAGTACTTC. Translated, it gives CASGSPGQAFYEQYF. Variable domain in full (rest from reference TRBV12-5 and TRBJ2-7): DARVTQTPRHKVTEMGQEVTMRCQPILGHNTVFWYRQTMMQGLELLAYFRNRAPLDDSGMPKDRFSAEMPDATLATLKIQPSEPRDSAVYFCASGSPGQAFYEQYFGPGTRLTVT.

The rearrangement uses TRBV6-4 and TRBJ1-2, with 8 bases that match TRBD1. Per the germline V gene, CDR1 is MRHNA and CDR2 is SNTAGT. With V trimmed by 0 bases and J by 6 bases, 6 bases remained unmatched. CDR3 length: 15 amino acids. CDR3 amino acids: CASSDSRTGLNGYTF. Here the CDR3 DNA reads TGTGCCAGCAGTGACTCAAGGACAGGGCTTAATGGCTACACCTTC.

This clone was counted once. The chain couples TRBV2 to TRBJ2-2; tentatively, D is TRBD1 (6 bases). This CDR3 has 14 residues. Trimming removed 6 bases from V and 6 bases from J, with 14 bases in between. Germline CDR1 SNHLY, CDR2 FYNNEI. The CDR3 here is CASRIQGAAGELFF. The CDR3 bases are TGTGCCAGCAGGATACAGGGTGCGGCCGGGGAGCTGTTTTTT.

This clone was observed a single time. CDR3 protein: CASSIMGENSPLHF. CDR3 nucleotides: TGTGCCAGCAGCATAATGGGCGAAAATTCACCCCTCCACTTT. This sequence joins TRBV7-2 and TRBJ1-6, with D unclear. The germline V gene encodes CDR1 SGHTA and CDR2 FQGNSA. The CDR3 is 14 amino acids. V was trimmed by 5 bases and J by 7 bases, leaving 12 bases between them.

The chain joins TRBV25-1 to TRBJ2-7, with 9 bases fitting TRBD2. The germline CDR1 and CDR2 sequences are MGHDK and SYGVNS. CDR3 length: 15 amino acids. V trimming: 2 bases; J trimming: 2 bases; junction bases outside the gene matches: 4. CDR3 sequence: CASSEGLAGTYEQYF. The DNA for the CDR3 is TGTGCCAGCAGTGAAGGTCTAGCGGGAACCTACGAGCAGTACTTC.

The rearrangement links TRBV19 to TRBJ1-5, with TRBD1 matching 7 bases. V dropped 7 bases and J dropped 7; count of bases not matched to a gene: 7. The germline V gene encodes CDR1 LNHDA and CDR2 SQIVND (reference sequence). CDR3 length: 13 residues. The CDR3 loop is CASTRDSEQPQHF. The DNA of the CDR3 is TGTGCCAGTACTCGGGACAGTGAACAGCCCCAGCATTTT. Variable domain in full (rest from reference TRBV19 and TRBJ1-5): DGGITQSPKYLFRKEGQNVTLSCEQNLNHDAMYWYRQDPGQGLRLIYYSQIVNDFQKGDIAEGYSVSREKKESFPLTVTSAQKNPTAFYLCASTRDSEQPQHFGDGTRLSIL.